The 20 T cell receptor beta chains presented below share a single source sample, sequenced in a study of Tregs in tolerant kidney transplant recipients (dated by TCRdb to about 2019). To prepare the library, the immunoSEQ multiplex PCR assay was applied. This is the immuneACCESS table as TCRdb keeps it, with only in-frame sequences that have V and J called. A part of the clones is gone; compared with another copy, unresolved V genes explain less than half, and the rest is unexplained. This sample comprises 240,000 or so clones, 80% to 85% of them detected only once. Around 0.6% of the sample rests with the top ten. Sequenced input: CD4+ T cells from blood. The source of these receptors is a human donor in good health.

Of note for this clone: This CDR3 is also generated by other DNA sequences in the sample. This chain joins TRBV5-1 and TRBJ2-3; D not resolved. This CDR3 comprises 13 residues. V lost 0 bases and J 3 bases, leaving 5 bases between the germline ends. The germline V gene has CDR1 SGHRS and CDR2 YFSETQ. This CDR3 reads CASSLGGTDTQYF. The CDR3 bases are TGCGCCAGCAGCTTGGGCGGAACAGATACGCAGTATTTT.

The chain recombines TRBV2 with TRBJ1-2; 8 bases agree with TRBD1. V shed 6 bases, J shed 4 bases, and the junction held 10 bases outside the gene matches. The CDR3 has 15 amino acids. CDR1 and CDR2 (germline): SNHLY, FYNNEI. The CDR3 DNA reads as TGTGCCAGCAGGAAAGACAGGGGACAAACCTATGGCTACACCTTC. It is translated as CASRKDRGQTYGYTF.

The chain employs TRBV6-6 and TRBJ2-5; TRBD1 is a possible D gene (5 bases). Germline V gene sequence: CDR1 MNHNY, CDR2 SVGAGI (reference sequence). With 6 bases removed from V and 2 bases from J, the gap between germline ends came to 16 bases. This CDR3 comprises 15 residues. CDR3 bases: TGTGCCAGCAGCGGGCGGACAAGGGGTCAAGAGACCCAGTACTTC. It yields the protein CASSGRTRGQETQYF.

The gene calls are TRBV6-5 and TRBJ2-7, with 8 bases identical to TRBD1. Germline loops: CDR1 MNHEY, CDR2 SVGAGI. The CDR3 loop spans 13 amino acids. The J segment lost 2 bases and the V segment lost 9 bases, leaving 6 bases of the junction unmatched. The chain's CDR3 is CARVRQGTYEQYF. The CDR3 DNA is TGTGCCAGAGTTAGACAGGGGACCTACGAGCAGTACTTC.

As to this clone: Other DNA sequences in the same sample also yield this CDR3. The chain couples TRBV15 to TRBJ2-3, with TRBD2 as a possible D gene (5 bases). The CDR3 extends over 13 amino acids. The V end was cut by 0 bases, the J end by 5 bases, with 6 bases between. Germline CDR1 is LNHNV and CDR2 is YYDKDF (reference sequence). CDR3 loop: CATSRDRGDTQYF. CDR3 sequence (DNA): TGTGCCACCAGCAGAGATCGGGGAGATACGCAGTATTTT.

V gene TRBV14 combines with J gene TRBJ2-3, with 8 nucleotides matching TRBD1. The V gene's germline CDR1 is SGHDN and CDR2 FVKESK. The CDR3 has 13 residues. With 7 bases clipped from V and 6 bases from J, the junction kept 6 bases outside the gene matches. This CDR3 reads CASMAAGGDTQYF. DNA for the CDR3: TGTGCCAGCATGGCGGCAGGGGGCGATACGCAGTATTTT.

The CDR3, as DNA: TGTGCCAGCAGGAAAGCGGGAAACTCCTACGAGCAGTACTTC. It yields the protein CASRKAGNSYEQYF. The J gene is TRBJ2-7, the V gene TRBV6-1; 7 bases map to TRBD2. CDR3 length equals 14 residues. Trimming cost V 6 bases and J 0 bases; bases outside gene matches: 5. Germline V gives CDR1 MNHNS, CDR2 SASEGT.

The chain couples TRBV25-1 to TRBJ1-3; D is unresolved. The CDR3 totals 12 residues. Per germline, CDR1 MGHDK and CDR2 SYGVNS. Trimming shortened V by 8 bases and J by 1 base, and 6 bases separated the two germline ends. DNA for the CDR3: TGTGCCAGCCTTAATTCTGGAAACACCATATATTTT. Translation gives CASLNSGNTIYF.

To note about this clone: A junction end diverges from the germline sequence, so it may reflect a read error. In the same sample, other DNA sequences code for this CDR3. The chain employs TRBV7-9 and TRBJ1-1; D perhaps matches TRBD1 (5 bases). Germline values: CDR1 SEHNR, CDR2 FQNEAQ (reference sequence). The CDR3 contains 17 residues. The CDR3 sequence is CASSYSRPGSFYTEAFF. The CDR3, as DNA: TGTGCCAGCAGCTATAGCCGGCCAGGGTCGTTTTACACTGAGGCTTTCTTT.

The table lists this clone with a few counts. The rearrangement joins TRBV6-1 to TRBJ1-4; possibly TRBD1 for D (5 bases). The CDR3 totals 12 residues. Trimming took 4 bases from V and 7 from J, leaving 7 bases between them. From germline, CDR1 is MNHNS and CDR2 SASEGT. The CDR3 sequence: CASSGGSEKLFF. CDR3 nucleotides: TGTGCCAGCAGTGGGGGGAGTGAAAAACTGTTTTTT.

The chain uses TRBV6-4 and TRBJ2-3; TRBD1 aligns across 9 bases. Looked up from germline, CDR1 is MRHNA and CDR2 is SNTAGT. There are 14 residues in the CDR3. V dropped 6 bases and J dropped 1; count of bases not matched to a gene: 2. The CDR3: CASRTGGGTDTQYF. DNA of the CDR3: TGTGCCAGCAGGACAGGGGGGGGCACAGATACGCAGTATTTT.

This chain joins TRBV4-1 and TRBJ1-4, with D perhaps TRBD1 (6 bases). Germline-derived CDR1 and CDR2 are MGHRA and YSYEKL. CDR3 length: 14 residues. The germline V and J ends were trimmed by 1 base and 7 bases, with 10 bases remaining between them. CDR3 amino acids: CASSQVRDTEKLFF. The CDR3 bases are TGCGCCAGCAGCCAAGTCCGGGACACTGAAAAACTGTTTTTT.

The V gene is TRBV2, the J gene TRBJ1-5; 9 positions match TRBD1. The length of the CDR3 is 18 residues. Losses at the gene ends were 5 bases for V and 1 base for J; bases not matched to a gene: 12. The V gene's germline CDR1 is SNHLY and CDR2 FYNNEI. In DNA, the CDR3 is TGTGCCAGCAGTATCCGGGACAGGGCCTTTTGGAGCAATCAGCCCCAGCATTTT. This gives the protein CASSIRDRAFWSNQPQHF.

The V and J genes are TRBV2 and TRBJ2-7; D possibly uses TRBD1 or TRBD2 (5 bases each). Trimming stripped 5 bases from V and 2 bases from J, with 7 bases between. The CDR3 has 12 amino acids. The germline V gene encodes CDR1 SNHLY and CDR2 FYNNEI. This chain's CDR3 is CASSQGPYEQYF. For the CDR3, the DNA is TGTGCCAGCAGTCAGGGACCCTACGAGCAGTACTTC.

The V and J genes are TRBV2 and TRBJ1-2, with a tentative D call TRBD1 (5 bases). Germline V gene lookup returns CDR1 SNHLY and CDR2 FYNNEI. Trimming removed 6 bases from V and 4 bases from J, with 12 bases in between. CDR3 length equals 13 residues. The CDR3 DNA reads TGTGCCAGCAGGAATGGGGCATCCTATGGCTACACCTTC. Translated: CASRNGASYGYTF.

This rearrangement joins TRBV5-1 to TRBJ2-2; D may be TRBD1 (6 bases). Germline V CDR1 and CDR2: SGHRS, YFSETQ. The CDR3 spans 15 residues. V dropped 3 bases and J dropped 3 bases, with 12 bases sitting between them. The CDR3: CASSSLQGHTGELFF. In DNA form, the CDR3 reads TGCGCCAGCAGCTCACTCCAGGGGCACACCGGGGAGCTGTTTTTT. The full variable domain, rest sourced from reference TRBV5-1 and TRBJ2-2, is KAGVTQTPRYLIKTRGQQVTLSCSPISGHRSVSWYQQTPGQGLQFLFEYFSETQRNKGNFPGRFSGRQFSNSRSEMNVSTLELGDSALYLCASSSLQGHTGELFFGEGSRLTVL.

V is TRBV5-1 and J is TRBJ2-1; D is unresolved. Germline CDR1 is SGHRS and CDR2 is YFSETQ. Deletions cut 3 bases from V and 8 bases from J, with 18 bases between. This CDR3 region has 15 residues. CDR3 in amino acids: CASSYRPIVNDEQFF. CDR3 sequence (DNA): TGCGCCAGCAGCTACCGGCCTATTGTGAACGATGAGCAGTTCTTC.

The chain employs TRBV7-2 and TRBJ2-3; maybe TRBD2 (5 bases). Germline-derived CDR1 and CDR2 are SGHTA and FQGNSA. The CDR3 is 13 residues long. With 3 bases removed from V and 7 bases from J, the gap between germline ends came to 11 bases. CDR3 protein: CASSFSGSNTQYF. The DNA for the CDR3 is TGTGCCAGCAGCTTCTCGGGATCTAATACGCAGTATTTT.

The gene calls are TRBV14 and TRBJ2-7, with TRBD2 matching 8 bases. The CDR3 loop spans 18 amino acids. V was clipped by 1 base and J by 1 base; unmatched bases: 12. The V gene's germline CDR1 is SGHDN and CDR2 FVKESK. The CDR3 protein is CASSQGLGLAGVSYEQYF. CDR3 nucleotides: TGTGCCAGCAGCCAAGGCTTAGGGCTAGCGGGTGTTTCCTACGAGCAGTACTTC.

The J gene is TRBJ2-3, the V gene TRBV11-1, with 7 bases identical to TRBD2. The CDR3 has 16 amino acids. Germline V gene sequence: CDR1 SGHAT, CDR2 FQDESV (reference sequence). The J segment lost 1 base and the V segment lost 3 bases, leaving 7 bases of the junction unmatched. Here the CDR3 reads CASSFLTSGGTDTQYF. In DNA form, the CDR3 reads TGTGCCAGCAGCTTTCTCACGAGCGGGGGCACAGATACGCAGTATTTT.